These 7 T cell receptor beta chains share one sample of origin, sequenced in a study of Ad26.COV2.S vaccination and SARS-CoV-2 variants. Noted treatment: around 19 received Ad26.COV2.S at low or high dose, single or two shots; roughly 5 received placebo; per-sample allocation not given. Vaccine and placebo recipients were sampled on day 63 after the first injection. Using immunoSEQ multiplex PCR, the repertoire was profiled, and TCRdb retains in-frame clones only, with some absent. The sample holds about 430,000 clones, 90% seen once. This specimen consisted of peripheral blood, obtained in a trial of Ad26.COV2.S vaccine versus placebo. The receptor source for this set is a person aged 18-60 years who received the Ad26.COV2.S COVID-19 vaccine or a placebo.

The V gene is TRBV11-2, the J gene TRBJ2-3, with D perhaps matching TRBD2 (7 bases). The germline V gene encodes CDR1 SGHAT and CDR2 FQNNGV. The CDR3 is 17 residues long. V lost 1 base and J lost 2, with 16 bases in between. The chain's CDR3 is CASSLVGGGSITDTQYF. The CDR3 DNA is TGTGCCAGCAGCTTAGTGGGGGGCGGGAGCATCACAGATACGCAGTATTTT. Looking up the rest from reference TRBV11-2 and TRBJ2-3 gives the full variable domain: EAGVAQSPRYKIIEKRQSVAFWCNPISGHATLYWYQQILGQGPKLLIQFQNNGVVDDSQLPKDRFSAERLKGVDSTLKIQPAKLEDSAVYLCASSLVGGGSITDTQYFGPGTRLTVL.

V gene TRBV6-5 combines with J gene TRBJ1-6; 8 bases align to TRBD1. Germline loops: CDR1 MNHEY, CDR2 SVGAGI. The V gene end was trimmed by 6 bases and the J gene end by 6 bases; junction bases not matched to a gene: 1. This CDR3 comprises 13 residues. CDR3 nucleotides: TGTGCCAGCAGGGGACAGGCTAATTCACCCCTCCACTTT. This codes for CASRGQANSPLHF.

This chain uses TRBV7-9 with TRBJ2-5, with D possibly being TRBD1 (5 bases). The CDR3 extends over 14 amino acids. The V gene's germline CDR1 is SEHNR and CDR2 FQNEAQ (reference sequence). Between the trimmed V and J ends, which lost 1 base and 1 base, there was a span of 7 bases. CDR3 nucleotides: TGTGCCAGCAGCTTAGGGGGCGGCCAAGAGACCCAGTACTTC. Translated, it gives CASSLGGGQETQYF.

V usage is TRBV11-3 and J usage is TRBJ2-5, with D possibly called TRBD1 or TRBD2 (5 bases each). Trimming left V 7 bases short and J 5 bases short, with 11 bases between. The CDR3 is 12 amino acids. Germline V gives CDR1 SGHNT, CDR2 YENEEA. The CDR3 spells CASTRGRETQYF. Here the CDR3 DNA reads TGTGCCAGCACCCGGGGCAGGGAGACCCAGTACTTC.

The CDR3 sequence is CASSLGQGAVYGYTF. Written as DNA, the CDR3 is TGTGCCAGCAGCCTCGGACAGGGGGCTGTCTATGGCTACACCTTC. The rearrangement links TRBV9 to TRBJ1-2, with 11 bases that match TRBD1. V gave up 4 bases and J gave up 4 bases; unmatched junction bases: 6. The CDR3 consists of 15 residues. CDR1 SGDLS and CDR2 YYNGEE come from the germline V gene.

The genes are TRBV28 and TRBJ1-6; 7 bases align to TRBD1. Germline V lookup: CDR1 MDHEN, CDR2 SYDVKM. The CDR3 has 16 amino acids. With 5 bases clipped from V and 5 bases from J, the junction kept 9 bases outside the gene matches. For the CDR3, the DNA is TGTGCCAGCAGTCTACCCACAGGGGTCGATAATTCACCCCTCCACTTT. It codes for CASSLPTGVDNSPLHF.

The sample holds one count of this clone. The chain employs TRBV6-2 or TRBV6-3 and TRBJ2-5; no clear D. V dropped 1 base and J dropped 0 bases, with 3 bases sitting between them. The CDR3 extends over 13 amino acids. Germline CDR1 reads MNHEY; CDR2 reads SVGEGT. CDR3 region: CASSYFNQETQYF. In DNA, the CDR3 is TGTGCCAGCAGTTACTTTAACCAAGAGACCCAGTACTTC.